What follows describes a single T cell receptor beta chain. This CDR3 contains 12 residues. Germline V lookup: CDR1 SQVTM, CDR2 ANQGSEA. V lost 7 bases, J lost 7 bases, and 16 bases lay in between. This sample is drawn from a study of T cells after yellow fever vaccination. TCRdb processed the 5' RACE reads anew with MiXCR; each CDR3 protein has one entry. The sample consists of hundreds of thousands of distinct CDR3 sequences, roughly 5.2% of them appearing once. This clonotype was obtained from a young man who received the YFV17D yellow fever vaccine. This specimen consisted of CD4+ T cells sorted from PBMCs, obtained on the day of the yellow fever booster vaccination. The chain combines TRBV29-1 with TRBJ1-1; D possibly corresponds to TRBD1 (5 bases). CDR3 bases: TGCAGCGCCGATCGGGGGACCTTTGAAGCTTTCTTT. The encoded protein is CSADRGTFEAFF.